The source of this T cell receptor (beta chain) is a study of cytomegalovirus exposure and HLA in healthy donors. Whole-study context: An analysis done earlier identified 90 million to 120 million unique TCR beta sequences from about 179 million T cells. General observations from the study: Upon later analysis, HLA-associated TCR beta chains proved more clonally expanded than other, equally common chains.

Use of 60 Vbeta and 13 Jbeta primers characterized the PCR. This table comes from immunoSEQ multiplex PCR, and its TCRdb copy is limited to in-frame clones, with some not included. Here the sample spans over 130,000 clones, approximately 65% being singletons. As to this clone: The antigen is not known.

The sequenced material came from PBMCs. The receptor was derived from a woman aged 55-69 years in good health and CMV-seronegative.

The DNA of the CDR3 is TGTGCCAGTAGTATTCGGGTTGGCAATCAGCCCCAGCATTTT. Translated: CASSIRVGNQPQHF. V and J are TRBV19 and TRBJ1-5; no clear D. The V and J ends lost 3 bases and 2 bases respectively, with 8 bases between them. Per germline, CDR1 LNHDA and CDR2 SQIVND (reference sequence). This CDR3 spans 14 amino acids.